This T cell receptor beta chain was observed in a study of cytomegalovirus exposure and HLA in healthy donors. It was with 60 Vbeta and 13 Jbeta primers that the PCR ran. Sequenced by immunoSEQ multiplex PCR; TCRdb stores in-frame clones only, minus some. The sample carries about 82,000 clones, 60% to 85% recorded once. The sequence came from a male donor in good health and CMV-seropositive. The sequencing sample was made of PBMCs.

DNA for the CDR3: TGTGCCAGTAGCCAAACGGGGGGGAAGACCCAGTACTTC. This sequence encodes CASSQTGGKTQYF. V is TRBV19 and J is TRBJ2-5; 8 bases align to TRBD2. Germline CDR1 and CDR2: LNHDA and SQIVND (reference sequence). Trimming removed 6 bases from V and 6 bases from J; junction bases left unmatched: 6. This CDR3 contains 13 residues.